This note documents a single T cell receptor (beta chain) sequence. TCRdb keeps only in-frame clones here, not all; method: immunoSEQ multiplex PCR. The sample includes around 140,000 clones, around 93% of them seen just once. The CDR3 consists of 17 residues. V lost 1 base and J lost 7; bases outside the gene matches: 13. Germline V gene data show CDR1 as SGHVS and CDR2 as FQNEAQ. The data are from a study of T cell responses to AZD1222 COVID-19 vaccine. The sample was peripheral blood, taken 28 days after the second AZD1222 dose. The TCR originated in an adult who received the AZD1222 COVID-19 vaccine. The V call is TRBV7-8, the J call TRBJ2-7; 10 bases align to TRBD2. Written as DNA, the CDR3 is TGTGCCAGCAGCTTAGTCTCCCGCCTAGCGGGGGCGTGGGAGCAGTACTTC. As protein: CASSLVSRLAGAWEQYF.